The 3 T cell receptor beta chains listed next were all sequenced from one sample in a study of blood T cell repertoires in COVID-19. Sequencing used immunoSEQ multiplex PCR; TCRdb keeps in-frame clones, though not all of them. The data contain 70,000 or so clones, over 80% of them seen just once; the ten biggest clones take up roughly 6.2%. Sequencing used peripheral blood. The receptors were sampled from a woman over 75 with active COVID-19.

V is TRBV19 and J is TRBJ2-2; 13 bases align to TRBD2. Germline CDR1 reads LNHDA; CDR2 reads SQIVND (reference sequence). This CDR3 has 17 amino acids. The V segment lost 5 bases and the J segment 4 bases; nucleotides outside the gene matches: 7. The CDR3 protein is CASSLGTSGKGTGELFF. DNA of the CDR3: TGTGCCAGTAGTTTGGGGACTAGCGGGAAGGGCACCGGGGAGCTGTTTTTT.

The chain employs TRBV6-2 or TRBV6-3 and TRBJ2-7; 8 bases fit TRBD2. J was trimmed by 5 bases and V by 6 bases; bases with no gene match: 12. CDR3 size: 15 residues. Germline V lookup: CDR1 MNHEY, CDR2 SVGEGT. CDR3 in DNA: TGTGCCAGCAGGCCTCACCGGGACGGGGGGGACGAGCAGTACTTC. This sequence encodes CASRPHRDGGDEQYF.

The chain links TRBV4-2 to TRBJ2-3; D is unresolved. CDR3 length: 13 amino acids. V was cut by 1 base and J by 6 bases, with 8 bases left in between. The germline gives CDR1 LGHNA, CDR2 YNFKEQ. The CDR3 sequence is CASSQGTVDTQYF. CDR3 in DNA: TGTGCCAGCAGCCAAGGTACAGTGGATACGCAGTATTTT.